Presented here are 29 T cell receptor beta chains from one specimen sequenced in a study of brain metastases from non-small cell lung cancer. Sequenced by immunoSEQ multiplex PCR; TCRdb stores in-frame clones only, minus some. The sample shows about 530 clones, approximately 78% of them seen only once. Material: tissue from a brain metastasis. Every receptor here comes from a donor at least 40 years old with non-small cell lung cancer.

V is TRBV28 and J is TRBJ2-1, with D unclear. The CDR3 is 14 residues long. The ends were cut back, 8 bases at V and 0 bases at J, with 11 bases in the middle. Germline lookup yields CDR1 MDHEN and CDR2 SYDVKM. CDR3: CASQDTSSYNEQFF. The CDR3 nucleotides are TGTGCCAGCCAAGACACGAGCTCCTACAATGAGCAGTTCTTC.

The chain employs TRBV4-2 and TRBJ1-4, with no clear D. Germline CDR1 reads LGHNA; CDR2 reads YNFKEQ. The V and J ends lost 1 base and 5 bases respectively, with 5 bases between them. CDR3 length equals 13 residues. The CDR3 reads CASSQGINEKLFF. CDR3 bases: TGTGCCAGCAGCCAAGGAATAAATGAAAAACTGTTTTTT.

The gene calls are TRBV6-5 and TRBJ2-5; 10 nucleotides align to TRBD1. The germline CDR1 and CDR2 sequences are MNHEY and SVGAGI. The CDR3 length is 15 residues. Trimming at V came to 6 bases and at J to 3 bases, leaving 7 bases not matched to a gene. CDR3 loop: CASRPGTGVKETQYF. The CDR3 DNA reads TGTGCCAGCAGGCCAGGGACAGGGGTAAAAGAGACCCAGTACTTC.

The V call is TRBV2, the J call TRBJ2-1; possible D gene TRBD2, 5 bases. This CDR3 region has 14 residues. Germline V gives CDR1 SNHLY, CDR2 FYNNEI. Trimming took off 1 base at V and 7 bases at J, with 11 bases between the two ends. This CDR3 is CASSEGLAGNEQFF. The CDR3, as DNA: TGTGCCAGCAGTGAAGGGCTAGCTGGAAATGAGCAGTTCTTC.

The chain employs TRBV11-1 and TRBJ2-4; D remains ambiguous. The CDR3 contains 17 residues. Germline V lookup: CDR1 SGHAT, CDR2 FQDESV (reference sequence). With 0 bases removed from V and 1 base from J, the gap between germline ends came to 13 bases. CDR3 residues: CASSLAVTSMAKNIQYF. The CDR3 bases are TGTGCCAGCAGCTTAGCTGTGACTTCCATGGCCAAAAACATTCAGTACTTC.

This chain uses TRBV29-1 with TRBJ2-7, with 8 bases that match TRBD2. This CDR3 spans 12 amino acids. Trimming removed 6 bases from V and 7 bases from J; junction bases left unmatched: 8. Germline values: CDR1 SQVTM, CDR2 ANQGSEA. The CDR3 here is CSVGGRYGEQYF. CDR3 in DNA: TGCAGCGTCGGCGGGAGGTATGGTGAGCAGTACTTC.

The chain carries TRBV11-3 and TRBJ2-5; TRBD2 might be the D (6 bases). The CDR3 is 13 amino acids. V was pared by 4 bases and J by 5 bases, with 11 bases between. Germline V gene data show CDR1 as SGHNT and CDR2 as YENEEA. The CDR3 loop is CASSSTSGETQYF. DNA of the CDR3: TGTGCCAGCAGCTCGACTAGTGGGGAGACCCAGTACTTC.

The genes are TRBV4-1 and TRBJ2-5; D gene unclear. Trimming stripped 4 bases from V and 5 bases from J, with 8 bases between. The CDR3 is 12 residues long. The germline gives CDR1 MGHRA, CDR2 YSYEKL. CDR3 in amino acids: CASSPSRETQYF. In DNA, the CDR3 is TGCGCCAGCAGCCCATCGAGGGAGACCCAGTACTTC.

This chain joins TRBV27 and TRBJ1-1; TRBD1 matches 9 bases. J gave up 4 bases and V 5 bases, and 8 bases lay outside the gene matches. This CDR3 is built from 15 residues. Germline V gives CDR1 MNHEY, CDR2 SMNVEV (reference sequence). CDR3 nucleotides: TGTGCCAGCAGTATAAAACAGGGGGCGTTCACTGAAGCTTTCTTT. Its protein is CASSIKQGAFTEAFF.

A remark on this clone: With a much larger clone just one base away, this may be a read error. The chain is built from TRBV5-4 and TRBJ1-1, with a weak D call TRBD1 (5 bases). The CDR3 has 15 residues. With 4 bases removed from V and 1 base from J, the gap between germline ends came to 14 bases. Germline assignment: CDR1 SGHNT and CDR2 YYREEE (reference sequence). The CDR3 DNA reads TGTGCCAGCAGCCCTAAGGGGAGGCCGAACACTGAAGCTTTCTTT. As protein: CASSPKGRPNTEAFF.

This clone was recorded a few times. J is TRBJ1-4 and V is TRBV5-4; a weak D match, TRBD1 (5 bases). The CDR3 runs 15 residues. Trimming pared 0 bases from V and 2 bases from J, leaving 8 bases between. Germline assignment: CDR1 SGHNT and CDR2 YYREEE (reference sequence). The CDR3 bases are TGTGCCAGCAGCTTGGGCGGGGGGACTAATGAAAAACTGTTTTTT. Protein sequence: CASSLGGGTNEKLFF.

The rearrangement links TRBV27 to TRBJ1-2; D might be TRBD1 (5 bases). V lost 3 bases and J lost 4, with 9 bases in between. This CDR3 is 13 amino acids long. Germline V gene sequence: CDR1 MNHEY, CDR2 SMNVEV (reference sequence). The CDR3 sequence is CASSLAGRYGYTF. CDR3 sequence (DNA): TGTGCCAGCAGTTTGGCGGGGCGCTATGGCTACACCTTC.

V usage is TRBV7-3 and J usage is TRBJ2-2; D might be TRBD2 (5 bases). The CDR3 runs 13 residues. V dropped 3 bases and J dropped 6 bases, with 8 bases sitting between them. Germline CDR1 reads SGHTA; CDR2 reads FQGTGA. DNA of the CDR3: TGTGCCAGCAGCTTTGACGGGGCCGGGGAGCTGTTTTTT. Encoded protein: CASSFDGAGELFF.

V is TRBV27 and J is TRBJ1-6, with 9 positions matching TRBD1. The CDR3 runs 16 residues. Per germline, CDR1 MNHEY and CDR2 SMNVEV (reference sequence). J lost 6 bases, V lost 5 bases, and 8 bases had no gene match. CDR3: CASSRNRGQGNSPLHF. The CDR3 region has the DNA TGTGCCAGCAGTCGGAATAGGGGACAGGGTAATTCACCCCTCCACTTT.

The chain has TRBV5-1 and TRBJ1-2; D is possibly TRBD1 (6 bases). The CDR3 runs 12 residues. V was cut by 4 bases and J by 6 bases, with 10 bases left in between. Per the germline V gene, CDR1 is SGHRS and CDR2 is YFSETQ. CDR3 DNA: TGCGCCAGCAGCGGAAACAGGGATGGCTACACCTTC. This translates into CASSGNRDGYTF.

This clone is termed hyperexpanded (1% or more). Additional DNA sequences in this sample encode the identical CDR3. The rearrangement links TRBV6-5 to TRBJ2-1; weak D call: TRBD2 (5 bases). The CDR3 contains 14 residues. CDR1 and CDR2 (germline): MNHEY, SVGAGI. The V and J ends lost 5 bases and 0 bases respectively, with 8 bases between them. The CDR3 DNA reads TGTGCCAGCAGTATAAGCGGCTCCTACAATGAGCAGTTCTTC. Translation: CASSISGSYNEQFF.

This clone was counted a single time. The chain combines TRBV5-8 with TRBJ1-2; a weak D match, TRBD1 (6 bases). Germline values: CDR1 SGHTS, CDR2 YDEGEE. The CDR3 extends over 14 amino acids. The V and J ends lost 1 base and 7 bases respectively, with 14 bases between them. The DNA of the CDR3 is TGTGCCAGCAGCTTGCCAATGACAGGTTCTGGCTACACCTTC. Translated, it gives CASSLPMTGSGYTF.

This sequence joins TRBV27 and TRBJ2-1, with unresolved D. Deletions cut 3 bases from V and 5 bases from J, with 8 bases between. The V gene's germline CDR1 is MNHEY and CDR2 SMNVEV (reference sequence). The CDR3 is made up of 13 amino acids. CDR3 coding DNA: TGTGCCAGCAGTTTGGGCTTAAACAATGAGCAGTTCTTC. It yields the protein CASSLGLNNEQFF.

The CDR3 DNA sequence: TGTGCCAGCAGCCAAGAATTGGGGAGCAACTATGGCTACACCTTC. Its protein product is CASSQELGSNYGYTF. The chain couples TRBV4-2 to TRBJ1-2; D not certain. Trimming took 0 bases from V and 2 from J, leaving 10 bases between them. Germline CDR1 is LGHNA and CDR2 is YNFKEQ. This CDR3 has 15 amino acids.

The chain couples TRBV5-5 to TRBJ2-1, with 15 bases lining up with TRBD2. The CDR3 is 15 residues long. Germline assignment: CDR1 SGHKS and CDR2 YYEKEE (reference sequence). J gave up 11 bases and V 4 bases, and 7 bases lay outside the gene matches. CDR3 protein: CASSPPGLAGGQQFF. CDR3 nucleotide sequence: TGTGCCAGCAGCCCCCCGGGACTAGCGGGGGGCCAGCAGTTCTTC.

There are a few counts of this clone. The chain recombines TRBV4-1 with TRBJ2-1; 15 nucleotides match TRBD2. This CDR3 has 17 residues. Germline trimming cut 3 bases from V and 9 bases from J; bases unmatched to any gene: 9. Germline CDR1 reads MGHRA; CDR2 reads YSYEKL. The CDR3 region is CASSQYYGLAGGGEQFF. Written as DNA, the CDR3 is TGCGCCAGCAGCCAGTACTACGGACTAGCGGGGGGGGGTGAGCAGTTCTTC.

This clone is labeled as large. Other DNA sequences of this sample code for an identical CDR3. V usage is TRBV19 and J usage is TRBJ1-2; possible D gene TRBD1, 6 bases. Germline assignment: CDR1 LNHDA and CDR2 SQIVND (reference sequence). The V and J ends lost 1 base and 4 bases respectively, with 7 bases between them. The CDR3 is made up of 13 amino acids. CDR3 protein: CASSIGDIYGYTF. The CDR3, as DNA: TGTGCCAGTAGTATAGGGGACATCTATGGCTACACCTTC.

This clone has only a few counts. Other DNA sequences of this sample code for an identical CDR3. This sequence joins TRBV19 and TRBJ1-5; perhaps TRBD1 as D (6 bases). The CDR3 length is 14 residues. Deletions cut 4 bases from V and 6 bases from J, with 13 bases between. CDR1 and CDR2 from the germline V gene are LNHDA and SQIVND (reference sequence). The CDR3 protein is CASSTGGAAQPQHF. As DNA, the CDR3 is TGTGCCAGTAGTACGGGGGGGGCGGCTCAGCCCCAGCATTTT.

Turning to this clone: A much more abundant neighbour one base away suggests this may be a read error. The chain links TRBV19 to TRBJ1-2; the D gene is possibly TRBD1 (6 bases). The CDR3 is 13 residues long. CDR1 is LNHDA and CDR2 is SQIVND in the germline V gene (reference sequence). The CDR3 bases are TGTGCCAGTAGTATAGGGGACATCTATGGCTACATCTTC. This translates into CASSIGDIYGYIF.

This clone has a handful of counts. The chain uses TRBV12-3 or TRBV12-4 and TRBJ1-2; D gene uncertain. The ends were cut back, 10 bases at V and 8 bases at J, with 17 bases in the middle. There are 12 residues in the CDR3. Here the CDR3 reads CATLMAVQGYTF. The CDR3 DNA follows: TGTGCCACCCTTATGGCAGTTCAAGGCTACACCTTC.

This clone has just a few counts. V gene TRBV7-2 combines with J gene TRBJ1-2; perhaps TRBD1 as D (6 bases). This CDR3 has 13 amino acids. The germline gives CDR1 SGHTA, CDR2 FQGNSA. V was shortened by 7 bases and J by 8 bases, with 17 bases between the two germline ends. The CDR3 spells CASTFRGSYGYTF. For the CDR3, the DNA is TGTGCCAGCACCTTCAGGGGATCCTACGGCTACACCTTC.

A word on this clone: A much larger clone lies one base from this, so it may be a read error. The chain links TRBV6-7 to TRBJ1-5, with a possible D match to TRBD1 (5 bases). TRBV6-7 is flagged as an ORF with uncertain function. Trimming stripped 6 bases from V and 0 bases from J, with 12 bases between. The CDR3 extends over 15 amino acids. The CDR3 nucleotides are TGTGCCAGCAGCCAGGGAGACTCTAGCAATCAGCCCCAGCATTTT. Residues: CASSQGDSSNQPQHF.

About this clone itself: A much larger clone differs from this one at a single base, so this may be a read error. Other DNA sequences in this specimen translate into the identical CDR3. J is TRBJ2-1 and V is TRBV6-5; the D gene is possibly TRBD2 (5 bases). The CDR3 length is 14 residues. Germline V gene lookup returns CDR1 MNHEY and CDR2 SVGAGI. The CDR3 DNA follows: TGTGCTAGCAGTATAAGCGGCTCCTACAATGAGCAGTTCTTC. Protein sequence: CASSISGSYNEQFF.

The CDR3 sequence is CASSPDGVSGYTF. The CDR3, as DNA: TGTGCCAGCAGCCCAGACGGTGTGAGCGGCTACACCTTC. V gene TRBV7-3 combines with J gene TRBJ1-2; D call uncertain. CDR1 SGHTA and CDR2 FQGTGA come from the germline V gene. V shed 5 bases and J shed 8 bases, with 15 bases lying between them. The CDR3 is 13 residues long. Variable domain in full (rest from reference TRBV7-3 and TRBJ1-2): GAGVSQTPSNKVTEKGKYVELRCDPISGHTALYWYRQSLGQGPEFLIYFQGTGAADDSGLPNDRFFAVRPEGSVSTLKIQRTERGDSAVYLCASSPDGVSGYTFGSGTRLTVV.